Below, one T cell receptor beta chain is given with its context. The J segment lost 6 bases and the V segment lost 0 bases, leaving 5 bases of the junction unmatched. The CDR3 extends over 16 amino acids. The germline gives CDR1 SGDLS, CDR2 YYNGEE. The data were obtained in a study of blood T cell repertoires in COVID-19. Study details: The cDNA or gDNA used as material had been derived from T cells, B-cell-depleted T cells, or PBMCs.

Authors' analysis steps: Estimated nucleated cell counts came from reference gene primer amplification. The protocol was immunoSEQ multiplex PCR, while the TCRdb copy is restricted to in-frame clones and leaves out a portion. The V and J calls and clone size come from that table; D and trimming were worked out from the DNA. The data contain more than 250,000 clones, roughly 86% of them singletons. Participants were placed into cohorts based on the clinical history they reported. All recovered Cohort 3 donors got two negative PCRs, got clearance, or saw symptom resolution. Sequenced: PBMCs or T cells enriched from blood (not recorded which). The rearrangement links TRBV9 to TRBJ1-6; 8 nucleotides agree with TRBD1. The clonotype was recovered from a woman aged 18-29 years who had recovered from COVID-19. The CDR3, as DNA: TGTGCCAGCAGCGTAGGGCAGGGGGCGAGTAATTCACCCCTCCACTTT. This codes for CASSVGQGASNSPLHF.